The 8 T cell receptor beta chains below come from one sample, sequenced in a study of blood T cell repertoires in COVID-19. Assay used: immunoSEQ multiplex PCR; TCRdb lists only in-frame clones, some missing. The data contain 150,000 to 180,000 clones, roughly nine tenths of them singletons. The specimen was peripheral blood. Every receptor here comes from a middle-aged woman with acute or convalescent COVID-19.

The rearrangement uses TRBV5-1 and TRBJ1-2; no firm D call. Looked up from germline, CDR1 is SGHRS and CDR2 is YFSETQ. This CDR3 is built from 14 residues. Trimming cost V 0 bases and J 2 bases, with 8 bases left between them. This chain's CDR3 is CASSLDEGNYGYTF. The CDR3 nucleotides are TGCGCCAGCAGCTTGGATGAGGGAAACTATGGCTACACCTTC.

Turning to this clone: At one boundary the junction diverges from the germline segment, which might be a read error. CDR3 in amino acids: CASSSNTGPSYNEQFF. In DNA form, the CDR3 reads TGTGCTAGCAGCTCAAATACAGGGCCATCTTACAATGAGCAGTTCTTC. The chain employs TRBV7-7 and TRBJ2-1, with a tentative D call TRBD1 (6 bases). CDR1 is SSHAT, CDR2 FNYEAQ, per germline (reference sequence). The CDR3 length is 16 residues. The variable domain in full, with the rest retrieved from reference TRBV7-7 and TRBJ2-1, is GAGVSQSPRYKVTKRGQDVTLRCDPISSHATLYWYQQALGQGPEFLTYFNYEAQPDKSGLPSDRFSAERPEGSISTLTIQRTEQRDSAMYRCASSSNTGPSYNEQFFGPGTRLTVL.

CDR3 region: CASSIVWGDPYNEQFF. Here the CDR3 DNA reads TGTGCCAGCAGTATAGTTTGGGGGGACCCATACAATGAGCAGTTCTTC. The chain is built from TRBV28 and TRBJ2-1; D perhaps matches TRBD2 (6 bases). The CDR3 spans 16 residues. V lost 5 bases, J lost 4 bases, and 18 bases lay in between. Germline V gene lookup returns CDR1 MDHEN and CDR2 SYDVKM. Full variable domain (outside the CDR3, taken from reference TRBV28 and TRBJ2-1): DVKVTQSSRYLVKRTGEKVFLECVQDMDHENMFWYRQDPGLGLRLIYFSYDVKMKEKGDIPEGYSVSREKKERFSLILESASTNQTSMYLCASSIVWGDPYNEQFFGPGTRLTVL.

V usage is TRBV13 and J usage is TRBJ2-5; D gene uncertain. The CDR3 is 14 amino acids. Per germline, CDR1 PRHDT and CDR2 FYEKMQ (reference sequence). The V end was cut by 5 bases, the J end by 5 bases, with 15 bases between. The CDR3 protein is CASSVGHTRETQYF. For the CDR3, the DNA is TGTGCCAGCAGCGTCGGCCATACCAGGGAGACCCAGTACTTC. Variable domain in full (rest from reference TRBV13 and TRBJ2-5): AAGVIQSPRHLIKEKRETATLKCYPIPRHDTVYWYQQGPGQDPQFLISFYEKMQSDKGSIPDRFSAQQFSDYHSELNMSSLELGDSALYFCASSVGHTRETQYFGPGTRLLVL.

The chain combines TRBV5-1 with TRBJ1-1; tentative D call: TRBD1 (6 bases). Trimming stripped 3 bases from V and 0 bases from J, with 15 bases between. Per the germline V gene, CDR1 is SGHRS and CDR2 is YFSETQ. This CDR3 has 16 amino acids. CDR3 sequence (DNA): TGCGCCAGCAGCTGGAGGACAGCCAATATGAACACTGAAGCTTTCTTT. It specifies CASSWRTANMNTEAFF.

The V call is TRBV30, the J call TRBJ2-3, with D possibly TRBD2 on 7 matching bases. CDR3 length: 12 amino acids. Germline CDR1 GTSNPN, CDR2 SVGIG (reference sequence). Between the trimmed V and J ends, which lost 3 bases and 4 bases, there was a span of 8 bases. DNA for the CDR3: TGTGCCTGGAGAGGGGGGGCAGATACGCAGTATTTT. Encoded protein: CAWRGGADTQYF.

This clone was detected only a few times. The V gene is TRBV24-1, the J gene TRBJ1-6; 9 nucleotides agree with TRBD1. The CDR3 contains 18 residues. Per the germline V gene, CDR1 is KGHDR and CDR2 is SFDVKD. The V and J ends lost 0 bases and 6 bases, in that order; junction bases with no gene match: 8. CDR3 residues: CATSDLQNPGQGNSPLHF. The CDR3 DNA sequence: TGTGCCACCAGTGATTTGCAAAATCCGGGACAGGGTAATTCACCCCTCCACTTT.

The chain carries TRBV5-1 and TRBJ1-3; the match to TRBD1 covers 8 bases. The CDR3 has 19 amino acids. Germline V gives CDR1 SGHRS, CDR2 YFSETQ. Germline trimming cut 2 bases from V and 2 bases from J; bases unmatched to any gene: 15. CDR3 sequence: CASSLTDRGRTGPGNTIYF. The CDR3 bases are TGCGCCAGCAGCTTAACAGACAGGGGTAGGACAGGACCTGGAAACACCATATATTTT.